A selection of T cell receptor beta chains follows, all from one sample in a study of post-analysis software for immune sequencing data. Via MiXCR, TCRdb re-called the PCR reads, giving one row per CDR3 protein. The sample records about 540,000 distinct CDR3 sequences, roughly 34% being singletons. Sequenced input: blood. The receptors here all came from a girl aged 2-17 years with multiple sclerosis. The CDR3 runs from the conserved cysteine through the conserved F or W. Size values are once, few and many counts, or a class for expanded clones, and some rows have none.

CDR3: CASSLTGLDDEQFF
V: TRBV7-3
size: NA
length: 14

CDR3: CASSPPRWASTDTQYF
V: TRBV28
size: few
length: 16

CDR3: CASSLMGDPTNYGYTF
V: TRBV27
size: many
length: 16

CDR3: CASGDRANTEAFF
V: TRBV2
size: NA
length: 13

CDR3: CSVELVVFETQYF
V: TRBV29-1
size: NA
length: 13

CDR3: CASSGTSGYEQYF
V: TRBV10-2
size: few
length: 13

CDR3: CSARDMGGTETQYF
V: TRBV20-1
size: NA
length: 14

CDR3: CSALLREGAYSNQPQHF
V: TRBV20-1
size: NA
length: 17

CDR3: CASSQVGLSLATQFF
V: TRBV3-1
size: few
length: 15

CDR3: CASSQPQPGQGFNEQYF
V: TRBV4-1
size: few
length: 17

CDR3: CASRESPSNYGYTF
V: TRBV5-1
size: NA
length: 14

CDR3: CASSQEEGWPYNEQFF
V: TRBV4-1
size: few
length: 16

CDR3: CSARPGQGQETQYF
V: TRBV20-1
size: few
length: 14

CDR3: CSARDGLAGPTGEQYF
V: TRBV20-1
size: NA
length: 16

CDR3: CASSQSGRITDTQYF
V: TRBV11-2
size: NA
length: 15

CDR3: CASSLFGLVDTQYF
V: TRBV7-2
size: NA
length: 14

CDR3: CASSQELGWFF
V: TRBV4-2
size: few
length: 11

CDR3: CSAREGGGSYNEQFF
V: TRBV20-1
size: NA
length: 15

CDR3: CASSTRGAYEQYF
V: TRBV3-1
size: NA
length: 13

CDR3: CASSRFWDRAYNEQFF
V: TRBV5-1
size: NA
length: 16

CDR3: CASSLRGSEQFF
V: TRBV27
size: NA
length: 12

CDR3: CAISAGGRQETQYF
V: TRBV10-3
size: few
length: 14

CDR3: CASSTTGEGEKLFF
V: TRBV7-9
size: NA
length: 14

CDR3: CASSLSTRSYEQYF
V: TRBV7-9
size: NA
length: 14

CDR3: CAIRGTSGGNEQFF
V: TRBV10-3
size: few
length: 14

CDR3: CASSDPRTGLNGEAFF
V: TRBV2
size: few
length: 16